These T cell receptor beta chains were read from a single sample in a study of breast tumors, draining lymph nodes, adjacent tissues. TCRdb fed the multiplex PCR reads into MiXCR, producing one record per CDR3 protein. The sample consists of some 230,000 distinct CDR3 sequences, under 40% of them appearing once. Sequenced input: axillary lymph node tissue. The receptors were sampled from a female donor with breast cancer. Some clones in this sample may be carry-over from other donors' samples. Both conserved end residues are part of each CDR3. D genes are given only for firm matches. The size entry is marked missing in some rows and otherwise reads once, few, many or a size class.

>many|.|TRBJ2-6|TRBV6-6
TGTGCCGCGTATACCTCGGCTGGGGCCAACGTCCTGACTTTC
CAAYTSAGANVLTF
>.|.|TRBJ2-1|TRBV2
TGTGCCAGCTGGGGGGACAGTGAGCAGTTCTTC
CASWGDSEQFF
>.|.|TRBJ1-5|TRBV4-2
TGTGCCGGCAGCCAGAGGGGGGGCACAGATACGCAGCATTTT
CAGSQRGGTDTQHF
>many|.|TRBJ2-1|TRBV7-6
TGTGCCAGCAGCTTCTACGGGACGGATCAATACAATGAGCAGTTCTTC
CASSFYGTDQYNEQFF
>.|TRBD2|TRBJ2-2|TRBV11-2
TGTGCCAGCAGCTTGGGAGGCGGGAGTAGGACCGGGGAGCTGTTTTTT
CASSLGGGSRTGELFF
>many|.|TRBJ2-1|TRBV7-2
TGTGCCAGCAGCTTAGTAAGGACGCGACTAGGGGGGGACAATGAGCAGTTCTTC
CASSLVRTRLGGDNEQFF
>.|TRBD1|TRBJ2-7|TRBV6-1
TGTGCCAGCAGTGTACTCGGGACAGGGGTTACCGAGCAGTACTTC
CASSVLGTGVTEQYF
>.|TRBD2|TRBJ2-3|TRBV2
TGTGCCAGCATCGGAATGGCGGGGGGGCCGCCAGATACGCAGTATTTT
CASIGMAGGPPDTQYF
>.|.|TRBJ2-1|TRBV6-1
TGTGCCAGCAGGAACGCGCGGGTTAATGAGCAGTTCTTC
CASRNARVNEQFF
>.|.|TRBJ1-2|TRBV5-8
TGTGCCAGCAGCTCCGAACGGGGCTTCGGTGAGGGCTACACCTTC
CASSSERGFGEGYTF
>many|TRBD2|TRBJ2-1|TRBV10-3
TGTGCCATCAGTGAGCGAAGCGGGAGGTCTATTAATGAGCAGTTCTTC
CAISERSGRSINEQFF
>once|TRBD1|TRBJ1-4|TRBV25-1
TGTGCCAGCAGTGATGGCAGGGGGGATGAAAAACTGTTTTTT
CASSDGRGDEKLFF
>.|.|TRBJ1-5|TRBV24-1
TGTACCACCAGTGATTTGGAACTAGGCACAGATACGCAGCATTTT
CTTSDLELGTDTQHF
>.|TRBD2|TRBJ2-3|TRBV13
TGTGCCAGCAGCAATCACCCAGCTAGCGGGCCTAGCACAGATACGCAGTATTTT
CASSNHPASGPSTDTQYF
>many|.|TRBJ2-7|TRBV7-8
TGTGCCAGCAGCCCCTTGAGCGGCAGTGCGGAAGAGCAGTACTTC
CASSPLSGSAEEQYF
>.|TRBD2|TRBJ2-7|TRBV7-6
TGTGCCAGCAGGCCGGGACTAGCGGGAGTGACCGAGCAGTACTTC
CASRPGLAGVTEQYF
>many|.|TRBJ2-7|TRBV20-1
TGCAGTGCTAGAGATTCTTTGGGCTACGAGCAGTACTTC
CSARDSLGYEQYF
>many|.|TRBJ2-1|TRBV24-1
TGTGCCACCAGTGATTTGGACGTACTGAGCTCCTACAATGAGCAGTTCTTC
CATSDLDVLSSYNEQFF
>.|TRBD1|TRBJ1-2|TRBV12-5
TGTGCTAGTGGGTCCCCCCCGGGACAGGGAAACTATGGCTACACCTTC
CASGSPPGQGNYGYTF
>.|.|TRBJ2-3|TRBV5-1
TGCGCCAGCAGCCAACCTCTCGGTACGCACTATTTT
CASSQPLGTHYF
>.|TRBD1|TRBJ1-3|TRBV27
TGTGCCAGCAGTCCGGGGACAGGGAGAAACACCATATATTTT
CASSPGTGRNTIYF
>few|.|TRBJ1-5|TRBV28
TGTGCCAGCACGTGGGGCTGGAATAGCAATCAGCCCCAGCATTTT
CASTWGWNSNQPQHF
>many|.|TRBJ2-7|TRBV7-9
TGTGCCAGCAGCCCCTGGGATCCCCTTGCCGGTGAGCAGTACTTC
CASSPWDPLAGEQYF
>.|.|TRBJ1-2|TRBV29-1
TGCAGCGTTGAAGATAGTCGGGGCCATAGGGGCTACACCTTC
CSVEDSRGHRGYTF
>many|TRBD2|TRBJ2-5|TRBV9
TGTGCCAGCAGCGTCCGGGGGGGACAAGGGGAGACCCAGTACTTC
CASSVRGGQGETQYF
>many|TRBD1|TRBJ1-4|TRBV19
TGTGCCAGTAGTTTTACCGGGACAGGGGAGGAAAAACTGTTTTTT
CASSFTGTGEEKLFF
>many|TRBD1|TRBJ1-2|TRBV18
TGTGCCAGCTCACCGGACAGGGATGGCTACACCTTC
CASSPDRDGYTF
>.|.|TRBJ1-2|TRBV24-1
TGTGCCGACAGCAATTATGGCTACACCTTC
CADSNYGYTF
>many|TRBD2|TRBJ2-5|TRBV7-2
TGTGCCAGCAGCTCCTCAGCGGGAGTGTCAGAGACCCAGTACTTC
CASSSSAGVSETQYF
>.|.|TRBJ1-2|TRBV5-6
TGTGCCAGCAGACAAGGCGGTCCCGGGGGCTATGGCTACACCTTC
CASRQGGPGGYGYTF
>many|.|TRBJ1-4|TRBV5-1
TGCGCCAGCAGCTTGGCGGCAGTGGATGAAAAACTGTTTTTT
CASSLAAVDEKLFF
>.|.|TRBJ1-2|TRBV25-1
TGTGCCAGCAGTGTGGGACATAGAAGACCTAACTATGGCTACACCTTC
CASSVGHRRPNYGYTF
>few|.|TRBJ1-4|TRBV9
TGTGTCAGCAGCTTCTCCGCAACTAATGAAAAACTGTTTTTT
CVSSFSATNEKLFF
>many|.|TRBJ1-6|TRBV20-1
TGCAGTGCCGCCCCCCGAAATTCACCCCTCCACTTT
CSAAPRNSPLHF
>many|TRBD1|TRBJ2-7|TRBV7-2
TGTGCCAGCAGCTTTTTCAGGCCGGGACAGGGTGGCGAGCAGTACTTC
CASSFFRPGQGGEQYF
>.|.|TRBJ1-6|TRBV5-1
TGCGCCAGCAGCTTCGGAAGGTCAAACGCCCTCCACTTT
CASSFGRSNALHF
>.|.|TRBJ1-2|TRBV20-1
TGCAGTGCTAGAGAGAGGGAGAACTATGGCTACACCTTC
CSARERENYGYTF
>many|.|TRBJ1-5|TRBV30
TGTGCCTGGTCTGAAGAACGGGATCAGCCCCAGCATTTT
CAWSEERDQPQHF
>many|.|TRBJ1-2|TRBV12-3/TRBV12-4
TGTGCCAGCAGTTTACAGGGAGGGGGCTACACCTTC
CASSLQGGGYTF
>many|.|TRBJ1-2|TRBV19
TGTGCCAGTAGGATGACAGTTTCCTCGTATGGCTACACCTTC
CASRMTVSSYGYTF
>.|TRBD2|TRBJ2-7|TRBV27
TGTGCCAGCAGTCTATCGGGACTAGCGGGAGGGCGGTACGAGCAGTACTTC
CASSLSGLAGGRYEQYF
>.|.|TRBJ2-4|TRBV5-5
TGTGCCAGCAGCTCGGACGCCAAAAACATTCAGTACTTC
CASSSDAKNIQYF
>.|.|TRBJ1-1|TRBV7-3
TGTGCCAGCAGCTTAACGGGGACGGGGGGATCTACTGAAGCTTTCTTT
CASSLTGTGGSTEAFF
>many|TRBD2|TRBJ2-7|TRBV6-5
TGTGCCAGCAGTGGCGGGAGCGCCTACGAGCAGTACTTC
CASSGGSAYEQYF
>.|.|TRBJ2-7|TRBV5-4
TGTGCCAGCAGCTTAGGCAGTGACTACGAGCAGTACTTC
CASSLGSDYEQYF
>.|TRBD2|TRBJ2-5|TRBV20-1
TGCAGTGCTAGAGGCCCCCAGCCGGGAGGAGGCGGGACCCAGTACTTC
CSARGPQPGGGGTQYF
>.|.|TRBJ2-3|TRBV20-1
TGCAGTGCTAGATCAATGTGGGGGGCAGATACGCAGTATTTT
CSARSMWGADTQYF
>many|TRBD1|TRBJ2-7|TRBV4-2
TGTGCCAGCAGCCAAGACCCAGGGGGTTACGAGCAGTACTTC
CASSQDPGGYEQYF
>few|TRBD1|TRBJ2-7|TRBV27
TGTGCCAGCTCCCCTCCCGGGACAGGGACCTACGAGCAGTACTTC
CASSPPGTGTYEQYF
>few|.|TRBJ2-7|TRBV27
TGTGCCAGCAGTTCGAGAGACACGATGGTGAACGAGCAGTACTTC
CASSSRDTMVNEQYF
>.|.|TRBJ2-7|TRBV10-1
TGCGCCACCACTGTAGGCCACGAGCAGTACTTC
CATTVGHEQYF
>many|TRBD2|TRBJ2-5|TRBV19
TGTGCCAGTAGTTTCACCCTAGCGGGGGGAGAGACCCAGTACTTC
CASSFTLAGGETQYF
>.|TRBD2|TRBJ2-7|TRBV2
TGTGCCAGCAGTGAGTTTGGGACTAGCGGACCCTACGAGCAGTACTTC
CASSEFGTSGPYEQYF
>many|.|TRBJ2-5|TRBV24-1
TGTGCCACCAGTGATTTGTCGCAAGAGACCCAGTACTTC
CATSDLSQETQYF
>many|.|TRBJ2-7|TRBV11-2
TGTGCCAGCAGCTTAGGTCAGGGGCCCTCCTACGAGCAGTACTTC
CASSLGQGPSYEQYF
>many|TRBD1|TRBJ1-4|TRBV7-2
TGTGCCAGCAGCTTAGGCAGGGGGGGTGGGCGACTGTTTTTT
CASSLGRGGGRLFF
>.|.|TRBJ2-1|TRBV7-2
TGTGCCAGCAGCTTAGGACCATGGGGGCAGTTCTTC
CASSLGPWGQFF
>.|.|TRBJ1-4|TRBV7-3
TGTGCCAGCAGCTTATTCACGGCGGAGAGGGTCCATGAAAAACTGTTTTTT
CASSLFTAERVHEKLFF
>.|.|TRBJ2-7|TRBV16
TGTGCCATCAGCCGAACCGGCCCCTACGAGCAGTACTTC
CAISRTGPYEQYF